The clone carrying this T cell receptor beta chain came up many times. Antigen: not known. With a duration under 2 months, the hyperthyroidism was newly diagnosed in patients aged 18 to 65. These data originate in a study of T cells in Graves' hyperthyroidism and ophthalmopathy. The CDR3 contains 15 residues. Trimming took 5 bases from V and 3 from J; bases not matched to a gene: 7. From germline, CDR1 is SGHTA and CDR2 FQGTGA. Amplified TCR beta CDR3 regions came from RNA transcripts. Using the HTBI primer set, a first-round RT-PCR was run on the TCR CDR3. TCRdb passed the multiplex PCR reads through MiXCR, listing each CDR3 protein once. The sample holds some 500,000 distinct CDR3 sequences, over 13% seen once. Overall study findings and caveats: Progression to ophthalmopathy was predicted a median of about six months early.

This clonotype was sampled from a woman between 18 and 29 years old with Graves' hyperthyroidism. The sample was blood. The genes are TRBV7-3 and TRBJ2-7; 10 positions match TRBD2. The CDR3: CASSRGTSADYEQYF. In nucleotides, the CDR3 is TGTGCCAGCAGCCGCGGGACTAGCGCAGACTACGAGCAGTACTTC.